Reported below is one T cell receptor beta chain. The data are from a study of T cell changes during pregnancy in multiple sclerosis. The CDR3 covers 15 residues. Trimming pared 0 bases from V and 4 bases from J, leaving 8 bases between. Germline values: CDR1 SGHRS, CDR2 YFSETQ. Method: immunoSEQ multiplex PCR; TCRdb's copy keeps in-frame clones and lacks some. Of approximately 100,000 clones detected, just over 90% appear once; the ten largest clones hold about 3.2%. The sequencing used peripheral blood, collected after pregnancy. The TCR originated in a female donor with multiple sclerosis, enrolled in a pregnancy study. The chain employs TRBV5-1 and TRBJ1-6, with D hard to call. The CDR3: CASSLDRTYNSPLHF. The DNA of the CDR3 is TGCGCCAGCAGCTTGGACCGCACTTATAATTCACCCCTCCACTTT.